The text below deals with one T cell receptor (beta chain). No cognate antigen has been identified for it. There are no base qualities to consult, and no much larger clone falls within one base. These data are taken from a study of blood T cells in healthy people across ages (dated by TCRdb to between 2014 and 2016). About the investigation overall: In model experiments, template switching captured roughly one uniquely barcoded TCR beta cDNA molecule for every two T cells. To track age-related changes in TCR beta repertoire diversity, the study relied on deep sequencing normalized with unique cDNA molecular identifiers. Donors were grouped into four age groups: young (average approximately 16 years), middle-aged (roughly 40), aged (around 56) and long-lived (just over 80). To avoid experimental bias, donors of different ages were randomly spread across the sequencing lanes. The study analyzed two additional independent replicas of 1 million unique cDNA reads from the same blood draw for two donors, one aged 18 to 30 and one aged 80 or older.

Overall study results and their limits: Conclusive comparison of naive and antigen-experienced compartments was prevented by the profiling of bulk unsorted PBMCs. As age increased, observed TCR beta diversity per million T cells dropped in a roughly linear way, and a significant reduction was already evident by age about 36. Compared with the aged group, the long-lived group had more naive CD4+ T cells, fewer expanded clones and increased TCR diversity, suggesting age selection. Estimates of total diversity from one million sequenced T cells were regarded as lower bounds and underestimates. A strong correlation was found between observed TCR beta diversity and the percentage of naive T cells measured by flow cytometry. Donor CMV infection status was unknown, potentially confounding age-related changes in expanded clonotypes.

CDR3 length: 15 amino acids, cysteine to phenylalanine. CDR3 DNA only is kept here, 45 bases in frame from base 1. CDR1 is given as SGHAT and CDR2 as FQNNGV, both from the germline V gene. Trimming leaves V shorter by 1 base and J shorter by 4 bases, with the junction holding 7 bases beyond the gene matches. The roughly 42 donors, aged about 6 to 95 years, were systemically healthy Caucasian individuals from Russia. About 9.8 milliliters of peripheral blood were drawn from each donor into EDTA-treated Vacutainer tubes. Ficoll-Paque density-gradient centrifugation was used to isolate PBMCs, with at least 6.5 million per sample. Trizol reagent was used to extract total RNA from PBMCs, with at least 5.5 micrograms per sample. For every donor, flow cytometry on a PBMC aliquot measured the percentage of naive CD45RAhigh/CD27high T cells. The library was made by 5' RACE. Sequencing took place on an Illumina HiSeq 2500. A second PCR of about 7 to 12 cycles was run with a J-beta primer mix and a sample-barcoded 5' primer. A template-switch 5' adaptor carrying 12 random nucleotides introduced a unique molecular identifier onto each TCR beta cDNA molecule. Each sample yielded at least 3 million CDR3-containing paired-end reads. First-strand cDNA synthesis was performed from all RNA using the Mint cDNA synthesis kit, with priming by a TRBC-specific oligonucleotide. All cDNA was treated with uracil-DNA glycosylase and then went through a first 18-cycle PCR with the universal primers M1SS and BC2_uni_R. Turning to the authors' computational methods: For normalization, 1 million high-quality reads were randomly selected from each sample, with every read carrying a distinct molecular identifier. Instead of being binned into consensus sequences, reads that shared molecular identifiers were thrown out. MiTCR, with a Q25 quality threshold and the strictest error-elimination algorithm, was used for CDR3 identification, clonotype clustering and error correction. A nonparametric unseen species model using Euler transformation provided a lower-bound estimate of total TCR beta diversity. The raw public reads went through TCRdb reprocessing: fastp at Q25, MiXCR clone calling, in-frame beta chains kept. All rows with the same CDR3 protein become a single entry with the most common DNA and genes. It is TCRdb's table, rather than the study itself, that gives the V and J calls and clone size. The sample table lists hundreds of thousands of distinct CDR3 sequences, about 55% of them with a count of one. The ten largest make up 45% to 55% of the sample.

The chain is assembled from TRBV11-2 and TRBJ2-7, with TRBD1 identical over 7 junction bases. Sequencing was performed on blood. The TCR comes from a man in his 60s in good health. The DNA sequence is TGTGCCAGCAGCTTAGGGACAGGTGAATTTTACGAGCAGTACTTC. This gives the protein CASSLGTGEFYEQYF.